Below, 32 T cell receptor beta chains from the same sample are listed, as sequenced in a study of blood T cell repertoires in COVID-19. The table came from immunoSEQ multiplex PCR; TCRdb's copy has only in-frame clones and leaves some out. Of tens of thousands of clones in the sample, just over 85% were seen once. Sequenced material: peripheral blood. The source of these receptors is a human donor in a cohort sampled during active COVID-19.

The chain couples TRBV5-1 to TRBJ1-1, with 7 positions matching TRBD1. Looked up from germline, CDR1 is SGHRS and CDR2 is YFSETQ. The ends lost 0 bases at V and 1 base at J; junction bases unmatched: 0. This CDR3 has 14 residues. The CDR3 loop is CASSLGDRNTEAFF. DNA for the CDR3: TGCGCCAGCAGCTTGGGGGACAGGAACACTGAAGCTTTCTTT.

This chain joins TRBV5-5 and TRBJ1-1; no firm D call. The V gene's germline CDR1 is SGHKS and CDR2 YYEKEE (reference sequence). V dropped 4 bases and J dropped 0 bases, with 10 bases sitting between them. The CDR3 has 14 residues. The CDR3, as DNA: TGTGCCAGCAGCCAACAACACCTGAACACTGAAGCTTTCTTT. Its translation: CASSQQHLNTEAFF.

V and J are TRBV7-2 and TRBJ2-3; 11 bases align to TRBD2. Germline-derived CDR1 and CDR2 are SGHTA and FQGNSA. Trimming cost V 5 bases and J 1 base; bases outside gene matches: 11. There are 18 residues in the CDR3. CDR3: CASSTRGLAGQGTDTQYF. CDR3 nucleotide sequence: TGTGCCAGCAGCACCCGCGGACTAGCGGGTCAGGGCACAGATACGCAGTATTTT. Filled out from reference TRBV7-2 and TRBJ2-3, the complete variable domain reads GAGVSQSPSNKVTEKGKDVELRCDPISGHTALYWYRQSLGQGLEFLIYFQGNSAPDKSGLPSDRFSAERTGGSVSTLTIQRTQQEDSAVYLCASSTRGLAGQGTDTQYFGPGTRLTVL.

The rearrangement links TRBV27 to TRBJ1-1; D unclear. CDR1 and CDR2 from the germline V gene are MNHEY and SMNVEV (reference sequence). V lost 2 bases to trimming and J lost 5 bases, with 9 bases between them. This CDR3 has 13 residues. The CDR3 nucleotides are TGTGCCAGCAGTTTAAATTTGTTAACTGAAGCTTTCTTT. It yields the protein CASSLNLLTEAFF.

J is TRBJ2-3 and V is TRBV4-2; 12 bases agree with TRBD2. Per the germline V gene, CDR1 is LGHNA and CDR2 is YNFKEQ. V trimming: 4 bases; J trimming: 0 bases; junction bases outside the gene matches: 5. This CDR3 has 17 residues. The CDR3 protein is CASSLRTSGASTDTQYF. CDR3 sequence (DNA): TGTGCCAGCAGCCTAAGGACTAGCGGGGCAAGCACAGATACGCAGTATTTT.

The rearrangement uses TRBV4-1 and TRBJ2-2; TRBD1 matches at 9 bases. In germline, CDR1 is MGHRA, CDR2 YSYEKL. The CDR3 covers 17 residues. The trim removed 2 bases at V and 2 bases at J, leaving 6 bases unmatched. The CDR3 DNA follows: TGCGCCAGCAGCCAACCGAGACAGGGGGGAAACACCGGGGAGCTGTTTTTT. It yields the protein CASSQPRQGGNTGELFF.

V usage is TRBV6-2 or TRBV6-3 and J usage is TRBJ1-1; D gene ambiguous. CDR1 MNHEY and CDR2 SVGEGT come from the germline V gene. V was trimmed by 6 bases and J by 2 bases, leaving 10 bases between them. This CDR3 has 13 residues. The CDR3 bases are TGTGCCAGCAGCCGGGCAATTAACACTGAAGCTTTCTTT. Translation gives CASSRAINTEAFF.

The rearrangement uses TRBV27 and TRBJ1-5; 8 bases agree with TRBD1. This CDR3 has 17 amino acids. Germline CDR1 reads MNHEY; CDR2 reads SMNVEV (reference sequence). J was trimmed by 1 base and V by 8 bases; bases with no gene match: 13. The CDR3 nucleotides are TGTGCCAGCTTCTGGGGCAGGGGGCGCGGAAGCAATCAGCCCCAGCATTTT. It translates to CASFWGRGRGSNQPQHF.

The chain couples TRBV12-5 to TRBJ2-3; 10 nucleotides line up with TRBD2. This CDR3 contains 16 residues. The trim removed 5 bases at V and 3 bases at J, leaving 8 bases unmatched. Germline loops: CDR1 LGHNT, CDR2 FRNRAP. CDR3 protein: CASGHIAGGRTDTQYF. The CDR3 region has the DNA TGTGCTAGTGGTCACATAGCGGGAGGTCGTACAGATACGCAGTATTTT.

V and J are TRBV4-1 and TRBJ2-7, with D possibly being TRBD2 (6 bases). With 4 bases removed from V and 4 bases from J, the gap between germline ends came to 20 bases. CDR1 MGHRA and CDR2 YSYEKL come from the germline V gene. This CDR3 is 16 amino acids long. CDR3 residues: CASSRELAGSTYEQYF. For the CDR3, the DNA is TGCGCCAGCAGCCGAGAACTAGCCGGCTCGACTTACGAGCAGTACTTC.

V usage is TRBV5-1 and J usage is TRBJ2-2; 15 bases map to TRBD2. With V trimmed by 5 bases and J by 6 bases, 5 bases remained unmatched. Germline V gene lookup returns CDR1 SGHRS and CDR2 YFSETQ. The CDR3 spans 16 residues. The CDR3 nucleotides read TGCGCCAGCAGAAGGACTAGCGGGGGGGCCGCCGGGGAGCTGTTTTTT. This translates into CASRRTSGGAAGELFF.

The chain carries TRBV27 and TRBJ1-4; D is possibly TRBD1 (5 bases). V was shortened by 5 bases and J by 8 bases, with 18 bases between the two germline ends. The germline V gene encodes CDR1 MNHEY and CDR2 SMNVEV (reference sequence). This CDR3 has 15 amino acids. The chain's CDR3 is CASSPLGLAREKLFF. The CDR3 region has the DNA TGTGCCAGCAGTCCCTTGGGACTGGCGAGGGAAAAACTGTTTTTT.

The rearrangement joins TRBV18 to TRBJ2-2; TRBD1 might be the D (6 bases). V was cut by 10 bases and J by 4 bases, with 16 bases left in between. The germline gives CDR1 KGHSH, CDR2 LQKENI. The CDR3 totals 14 residues. CDR3 amino acids: CATLGQLSTGELFF. The CDR3 DNA sequence: TGTGCCACCTTGGGACAATTAAGCACCGGGGAGCTGTTTTTT.

About this clone itself: The junction shows a germline mismatch at one end, possibly a read error. V is TRBV19 and J is TRBJ1-4, with 8 bases aligning to TRBD1. This CDR3 region has 15 residues. From germline, CDR1 is LNHDA and CDR2 SQIVND (reference sequence). The CDR3 DNA sequence: TGTGCCAGTAGTGACCCCGGGACAGGTCCTGCAAAACCGTTTTTT. Amino acid sequence: CASSDPGTGPAKPFF.

V gene TRBV29-1 combines with J gene TRBJ1-2; D gene uncertain. CDR3 size: 12 residues. V was pared by 7 bases and J by 0 bases, with 9 bases between. CDR1 and CDR2 from the germline V gene are SQVTM and ANQGSEA. CDR3 loop: CSAQKTNYGYTF. In DNA, the CDR3 is TGCAGCGCGCAGAAGACTAACTATGGCTACACCTTC. The full variable domain, completed using reference TRBV29-1 and TRBJ1-2, is SAVISQKPSRDICQRGTSLTIQCQVDSQVTMMFWYRQQPGQSLTLIATANQGSEATYESGFVIDKFPISRPNLTFSTLTVSNMSPEDSSIYLCSAQKTNYGYTFGSGTRLTVV.

This clone was observed a few times. This chain joins TRBV4-3 and TRBJ2-7; 8 nucleotides agree with TRBD1. Germline V gene data show CDR1 as LGHNA and CDR2 as YSLEER. Trimming cost V 3 bases and J 0 bases; bases outside gene matches: 4. The CDR3 contains 15 residues. In nucleotides, the CDR3 is TGCGCCAGCAGCCAGAGGACAGGGAGCTCCTACGAGCAGTACTTC. Protein: CASSQRTGSSYEQYF.

The rearrangement links TRBV2 to TRBJ2-5; 13 nucleotides agree with TRBD2. From germline, CDR1 is SNHLY and CDR2 FYNNEI. The ends lost 0 bases at V and 5 bases at J; junction bases unmatched: 0. This CDR3 region has 15 residues. The CDR3 DNA reads as TGTGCCAGCAGTGAAGCACTAGCGGGAGGGGAGACCCAGTACTTC. It translates to CASSEALAGGETQYF.

In its sample, this clone was seen once. The chain joins TRBV27 to TRBJ1-1, with a weak D call TRBD1 (5 bases). V was cut by 3 bases and J by 3 bases, with 17 bases left in between. Looked up from germline, CDR1 is MNHEY and CDR2 is SMNVEV (reference sequence). The length of the CDR3 is 16 residues. CDR3 sequence: CASSFRPRGLDTEAFF. The CDR3 DNA sequence: TGTGCCAGCAGTTTCCGCCCCCGGGGACTAGACACTGAAGCTTTCTTT.

The rearrangement links TRBV24-1 to TRBJ2-1; 8 bases map to TRBD2. The CDR3 is 17 amino acids. The ends lost 2 bases at V and 0 bases at J; junction bases unmatched: 5. Per germline, CDR1 KGHDR and CDR2 SFDVKD. The CDR3 DNA reads as TGTGCCACCAGTGATTCATCAGCGGGGGTCTCCTACAATGAGCAGTTCTTC. Translation: CATSDSSAGVSYNEQFF.

CDR3 loop: CASSYSQGIGSPLHF. Written as DNA, the CDR3 is TGTGCCAGCAGTTACTCGCAGGGGATAGGCTCACCCCTCCACTTT. The V gene is TRBV6-5, the J gene TRBJ1-6, with D tentatively TRBD1 (6 bases). The CDR3 sequence is 15 residues long. Trimming cost V 0 bases and J 10 bases, with 13 bases left between them. Germline CDR1 and CDR2: MNHEY and SVGAGI.

This rearrangement joins TRBV3-1 (or the pseudogene TRBV3-2) to TRBJ1-2; TRBD1 aligns across 7 bases. The V gene's germline CDR1 is LGHDT and CDR2 YNNKEL (reference sequence). The CDR3 is made up of 13 amino acids. Trimming took 6 bases from V and 7 from J; bases not matched to a gene: 8. This CDR3 reads CASRSKGAIGYTF. The DNA for the CDR3 is TGTGCCAGCAGAAGTAAGGGGGCAATTGGCTACACCTTC.

This clone is a singleton in its sample. CDR3 nucleotides: TGTGCCAGCAGCCTCACGGGGGGGCCAGATAACTATGGCTACACCTTC. This translates into CASSLTGGPDNYGYTF. The V and J genes are TRBV14 and TRBJ1-2, with D tentatively TRBD1 (6 bases). Germline assignment: CDR1 SGHDN and CDR2 FVKESK. V lost 4 bases and J 1 base, leaving 16 bases between the germline ends. The CDR3 is made up of 16 amino acids.

This clone showed up just a few times. V and J are TRBV6-5 and TRBJ1-4; no definite D call. The CDR3 loop spans 14 amino acids. Trimming shortened V by 6 bases and J by 7 bases, and 15 bases separated the two germline ends. The germline gives CDR1 MNHEY, CDR2 SVGAGI. The CDR3 spells CASRPGGLGEKLFF. The CDR3 DNA reads TGTGCCAGCAGGCCCGGTGGACTGGGTGAAAAACTGTTTTTT.

V is TRBV6-6 and J is TRBJ2-7; D might be TRBD1 (6 bases). The CDR3 length is 14 residues. The V and J ends lost 7 bases and 3 bases respectively, with 16 bases between them. Germline loops: CDR1 MNHNY, CDR2 SVGAGI (reference sequence). The CDR3 protein is CASKTGTKVYEQYF. The CDR3 coding sequence is TGTGCCAGCAAAACCGGGACAAAAGTCTACGAGCAGTACTTC.

The chain links TRBV7-9 to TRBJ2-2, with 10 positions matching TRBD2. CDR1 SEHNR and CDR2 FQNEAQ come from the germline V gene (reference sequence). The ends lost 1 base at V and 6 bases at J; junction bases unmatched: 5. This CDR3 contains 16 residues. CDR3 region: CASSLEAGGLSGELFF. CDR3 in DNA: TGTGCCAGCAGCTTAGAAGCGGGGGGGCTCTCCGGGGAGCTGTTTTTT.

This chain links TRBV6-2 or TRBV6-3 with TRBJ1-5; 12 bases are a match to TRBD1. In germline, CDR1 is MNHEY, CDR2 SVGEGT. With V trimmed by 0 bases and J by 6 bases, 9 bases remained unmatched. This CDR3 is built from 18 residues. In DNA form, the CDR3 reads TGTGCCAGCAGTTACTCGGGACAGGGGGCCAGAAGGTCTCAGCCCCAGCATTTT. Residues: CASSYSGQGARRSQPQHF.

This clone occurred once. The genes are TRBV27 and TRBJ1-1; weak D call: TRBD1 (6 bases). The CDR3 covers 14 residues. CDR1 and CDR2 (germline): MNHEY, SMNVEV (reference sequence). The V end was cut by 7 bases, the J end by 5 bases, with 17 bases between. The chain's CDR3 is CASKLGGANTEAFF. DNA for the CDR3: TGTGCCAGCAAGTTGGGGGGGGCTAATACTGAAGCTTTCTTT.

This clone appeared a single time. This rearrangement joins TRBV3-1 (or the pseudogene TRBV3-2) to TRBJ1-1; TRBD1 matches at 7 bases. CDR1 and CDR2 from the germline V gene are LGHDT and YNNKEL (reference sequence). Germline trimming cut 6 bases from V and 1 base from J; bases unmatched to any gene: 17. This CDR3 is 18 amino acids long. The CDR3 DNA reads as TGTGCCAGCAGTCAAATGCCGGGACAGCGTAGAGGGAACACTGAAGCTTTCTTT. The encoded protein is CASSQMPGQRRGNTEAFF.

The chain couples TRBV28 to TRBJ1-1; 7 bases are a match to TRBD1. Germline values: CDR1 MDHEN, CDR2 SYDVKM. The ends lost 5 bases at V and 2 bases at J; junction bases unmatched: 8. The CDR3 sequence is 15 residues long. The CDR3 DNA reads TGTGCCAGCAGTGAAATTGGGACAGCCAACACTGAAGCTTTCTTT. Translated: CASSEIGTANTEAFF.

The chain has TRBV7-2 and TRBJ2-2, with TRBD1 matching 8 bases. Germline values: CDR1 SGHTA, CDR2 FQGNSA. The CDR3 contains 17 residues. V was pared by 1 base and J by 4 bases, with 8 bases of the junction left unmatched. CDR3 DNA: TGTGCCAGCAGCTTAGTGGGCAGGGGGCGAGGCACCGGGGAGCTGTTTTTT. It codes for CASSLVGRGRGTGELFF.

The chain carries TRBV4-1 and TRBJ1-5, with a tentative D call TRBD1 (6 bases). The CDR3 is 17 amino acids. The V gene's germline CDR1 is MGHRA and CDR2 YSYEKL. Trimming cost V 2 bases and J 2 bases, with 16 bases left between them. In DNA, the CDR3 is TGCGCCAGCAGCCAACACCTGGGGGCAGTGGGCAATCAGCCCCAGCATTTT. Encoded protein: CASSQHLGAVGNQPQHF.

The rearrangement joins TRBV4-2 to TRBJ1-6; 8 nucleotides line up with TRBD1. Germline values: CDR1 LGHNA, CDR2 YNFKEQ. The CDR3 contains 16 residues. J lost 6 bases, V lost 1 base, and 5 bases had no gene match. CDR3 nucleotides: TGTGCCAGCAGCCAAGGACAGGGGAGTGGTAATTCACCCCTCCACTTT. Amino acids: CASSQGQGSGNSPLHF.